Shown below are 12 T cell receptor beta chains from a single sample sequenced in a study of blood T cells in healthy people across ages (dated by TCRdb to 2014 to 2015). Library generation was performed with 5' RACE. The instrument was an Illumina HiSeq 2500. A second PCR of about 7 to 12 cycles was run with a J-beta primer mix and a sample-barcoded 5' primer. TCRdb itself trimmed the public reads at Q25 with fastp, ran MiXCR and retained productive beta chains. CDR3 protein duplicates are merged, each entry listing the most common genes and DNA. The sample table holds hundreds of thousands of distinct CDR3 sequences, of which approximately 49% were seen once. Clones ranked in the top ten supply about a third of the sample. The sequencing sample was made of blood. Receptors were obtained from a woman aged 55-70 years in good health.

The table lists this clonotype with a few counts. The chain employs TRBV9 and TRBJ2-1, with D possibly TRBD1 on 6 matching bases. The CDR3 extends over 15 amino acids. From germline, CDR1 is SGDLS and CDR2 YYNGEE. The V gene lost 3 bases and the J gene lost 4 bases, with 14 bases spanning the gap. DNA for the CDR3: TGTGCCAGCAGCGGCCACAGGGCGAGGTACAATGAGCAGTTCTTC. Translating it yields CASSGHRARYNEQFF.

The rearrangement links TRBV30 to TRBJ1-4, with D uncertain. CDR3 length equals 16 residues. The V and J ends lost 5 bases and 6 bases respectively, with 22 bases between them. Germline values: CDR1 GTSNPN, CDR2 SVGIG (reference sequence). CDR3 DNA sequence: TGTGCCTGGGGTCTTAAAAAGGACGGACTTTATGAAAAACTGTTTTTT. Encoded protein: CAWGLKKDGLYEKLFF.

V and J are TRBV2 and TRBJ2-1, with 12 bases aligning to TRBD2. The V and J ends lost 5 bases and 4 bases, in that order; junction bases with no gene match: 9. The germline gives CDR1 SNHLY, CDR2 FYNNEI. The CDR3 consists of 17 residues. For the CDR3, the DNA is TGTGCCAGCAGTCATGGGCTAGCGGGAGGGAAGTACAATGAGCAGTTCTTC. Protein sequence: CASSHGLAGGKYNEQFF. The full variable domain, rest sourced from reference TRBV2 and TRBJ2-1, is EPEVTQTPSHQVTQMGQEVILRCVPISNHLYFYWYRQILGQKVEFLVSFYNNEISEKSEIFDDQFSVERPDGSNFTLKIRSTKLEDSAMYFCASSHGLAGGKYNEQFFGPGTRLTVL.

This clonotype was seen a handful of times. The CDR3 bases are TGTGCCAGCAGCCAAAGTCAACAGGGGTATCTCGGCTACACCTTC. Amino acid sequence: CASSQSQQGYLGYTF. The V call is TRBV4-2, the J call TRBJ1-2, with 7 positions matching TRBD1. CDR3 length: 15 amino acids. CDR1 LGHNA and CDR2 YNFKEQ come from the germline V gene. The V and J ends lost 2 bases and 8 bases, in that order; junction bases with no gene match: 11.

This clonotype was counted a single time. One junction end does not reproduce the germline sequence, and a read error may be involved. The chain recombines TRBV7-7 with TRBJ2-1; 8 positions agree with TRBD2. Germline CDR1 is SSHAT and CDR2 is FNYEAQ (reference sequence). This CDR3 contains 14 residues. The CDR3 here is CASSFGTSKNEQFF. CDR3 nucleotides: TGTGCTAGCAGCTTTGGGACTAGTAAGAATGAGCAGTTCTTC.

The chain has TRBV6-1 and TRBJ1-5; tentative D call: TRBD1 (6 bases). The CDR3 consists of 15 residues. Germline CDR1 and CDR2: MNHNS and SASEGT. V was shortened by 4 bases and J by 6 bases, with 16 bases between the two germline ends. Here the CDR3 DNA reads TGTGCCAGCAGTGCTTCAACAGGGAGGGGTCAGCCCCAGCATTTT. This codes for CASSASTGRGQPQHF.

The chain uses TRBV7-9 and TRBJ2-5, with 10 nucleotides matching TRBD2. CDR3 length: 14 amino acids. V dropped 5 bases and J dropped 5; count of bases not matched to a gene: 5. Germline V lookup: CDR1 SEHNR, CDR2 FQNEAQ (reference sequence). CDR3 amino acids: CASSTLAGIETQYF. In nucleotides, the CDR3 is TGTGCCAGCAGCACACTAGCGGGAATCGAGACCCAGTACTTC. The full variable domain, completed using reference TRBV7-9 and TRBJ2-5, is DTGVSQNPRHKITKRGQNVTFRCDPISEHNRLYWYRQTLGQGPEFLTYFQNEAQLEKSRLLSDRFSAERPKGSFSTLEIQRTEQGDSAMYLCASSTLAGIETQYFGPGTRLLVL.

The V and J genes are TRBV6-5 and TRBJ2-7, with D unresolved. V lost 0 bases and J lost 4, with 10 bases in between. The CDR3 consists of 14 residues. Germline CDR1 reads MNHEY; CDR2 reads SVGAGI. Here the CDR3 reads CASSYSRTPYEQYF. The CDR3 nucleotides are TGTGCCAGCAGTTACTCCCGAACACCTTACGAGCAGTACTTC.

This chain joins TRBV18 and TRBJ2-1; tentative D call: TRBD2 (6 bases). V shed 0 bases and J shed 10 bases, with 19 bases lying between them. Germline CDR1 reads KGHSH; CDR2 reads LQKENI. This CDR3 is 16 amino acids long. CDR3 sequence: CASSPPSSGLSREQFF. The CDR3 nucleotides read TGTGCCAGCTCACCACCTTCCAGCGGGCTGTCTCGGGAGCAGTTCTTC. Full variable domain (remainder filled in from reference TRBV18 and TRBJ2-1): NAGVMQNPRHLVRRRGQEARLRCSPMKGHSHVYWYRQLPEEGLKFMVYLQKENIIDESGMPKERFSAEFPKEGPSILRIQQVVRGDSAAYFCASSPPSSGLSREQFFGPGTRLTVL.

The chain couples TRBV15 to TRBJ2-1; D call uncertain. The length of the CDR3 is 13 residues. Germline assignment: CDR1 LNHNV and CDR2 YYDKDF (reference sequence). Trimming shortened V by 0 bases and J by 8 bases, and 8 bases separated the two germline ends. The CDR3 is CATSREPRYEQFF. Written as DNA, the CDR3 is TGTGCCACCAGCAGAGAACCCAGGTATGAGCAGTTCTTC.

The V call is TRBV6-5, the J call TRBJ1-4; 7 positions match TRBD1. This CDR3 is 15 amino acids long. Germline-derived CDR1 and CDR2 are MNHEY and SVGAGI. V lost 5 bases and J lost 4; bases outside the gene matches: 7. The chain's CDR3 is CASSRDSRGNEKLFF. The CDR3 bases are TGTGCCAGCAGTCGGGACAGCCGCGGTAATGAAAAACTGTTTTTT.

J is TRBJ2-1 and V is TRBV20-1; 11 bases align to TRBD2. Germline trimming cut 5 bases from V and 0 bases from J; bases unmatched to any gene: 9. The CDR3 totals 17 residues. Germline V lookup: CDR1 DFQATT, CDR2 SNEGSKA (reference sequence). The CDR3 region has the DNA TGCAGTGCTTTAACTAGCGGGGGTACTAGCTCCTACAATGAGCAGTTCTTC. This gives the protein CSALTSGGTSSYNEQFF.